The clone carrying this TCR beta chain was counted a few times. The sample is drawn from a study of blood T cell repertoires in COVID-19. About the research overall: Italy, Spain and the United States were the sources of the convalescent and acute COVID-19 samples. Sources were T cells, B-cell-depleted T cells, or PBMCs; the material itself was cDNA or gDNA.

Per the authors' pipeline: Amplifying reference gene primers gave estimates of nucleated cell counts. TCRdb keeps only in-frame clones here, not all; method: immunoSEQ multiplex PCR. V, J and clone size reflect that table, while D and trimming were determined from the DNA. The data contain 150,000 to 200,000 clones, roughly nine tenths of them singletons. The V gene's germline CDR1 is SEHNR and CDR2 FQNEAQ (reference sequence). CDR3 length: 13 residues. The V and J ends lost 3 bases and 1 base respectively, with 6 bases between them. The sample taken for sequencing was peripheral blood. The chain recombines TRBV7-9 with TRBJ1-1; D gene ambiguous. The clonotype originates from a man aged 55 to 70 with active or convalescent COVID-19. The CDR3 reads CASSFTENTEAFF. The CDR3 DNA is TGTGCCAGCAGCTTTACAGAGAACACTGAAGCTTTCTTT.